These T cell receptor beta chains were read from a single sample in a study of shared clonotypes between healthy human individuals. Here immunoSEQ multiplex PCR was the method, and the copy in TCRdb shows in-frame clones only, minus some. Among some 320,000 clones, about nine tenths were seen once, and the ten largest hold roughly 17%. Sequencing was done on a sample of memory CD8+ T cells sorted from blood. The receptors here all came from a man aged 18 to 30 in good health. Each CDR3 is given with its conserved first and last residue.

J,V,CDR3
TRBJ2-7,TRBV13,CASSPTSKGYEQYF
TRBJ2-7,TRBV5-6,CASTLGGGSPYEQYF
TRBJ2-5,TRBV7-9,CASTIYRDGETQYF
TRBJ2-7,TRBV4-1,CASSQVRGIYEQYF
TRBJ2-1,TRBV7-6,CASSASSGNNYNEQFF
TRBJ2-7,TRBV13,CASSLRRDGYEQYF
TRBJ2-7,TRBV19,CASSIEAGQGFYEQYF
TRBJ2-3,TRBV28,CASSLYRGANTDTQYF
TRBJ2-7,TRBV6-5,CASSYSGSFSSYEQYF
TRBJ2-7,TRBV5-6,CASSGGLYEQYF
TRBJ2-2,TRBV19,CASSKTGSNTGELFF
TRBJ2-7,TRBV9,CASSPGLAGDNEQYF
TRBJ2-2,TRBV29-1,CSVSGSVRSGELFF
TRBJ2-7,TRBV13,CASSIGTGGRYEQYF
TRBJ1-1,TRBV7-9,CASSSGERRNTEAFF
TRBJ1-1,TRBV4-1,CASSQEWGLNTEAFF
TRBJ1-5,TRBV18,CASSPRLEERINQPQHF
TRBJ2-7,TRBV5-6,CATAPGPGSYEQYF
TRBJ1-3,TRBV10-3,CAITHTGGVGNTIYF
TRBJ1-5,TRBV5-6,CASSGGTGEKHF
TRBJ2-2,TRBV4-3,CASSQVVYSSSGELFF
TRBJ1-2,TRBV7-8,CASSLGVQGRGPPFLYGYTF
TRBJ1-5,TRBV27,CASGSGLYQPQHF
TRBJ2-1,TRBV7-9,CASSWTSGSDEQFF
TRBJ2-3,TRBV18,CASSPSPSGRTDTQYF
TRBJ1-1,TRBV7-9,CASTHGGEGDTTEAFF
TRBJ1-1,TRBV25-1,CASSLDMGGNTEAFF
TRBJ2-7,TRBV5-6,CASSSGLAVYEQYF
TRBJ1-6,TRBV6-6,CASSYSSGTYNSPLHF
TRBJ1-3,TRBV5-7,CASSLDTSGNTIYF
TRBJ2-1,TRBV7-2,CASSLYLGASSYNEQFF
TRBJ2-3,TRBV7-3,CASSLAGERLHTQYF
TRBJ2-2,TRBV4-2,CASSQDPAGVGELFF
TRBJ2-5,TRBV10-3,CAISGSSGVETQYF
TRBJ2-2,TRBV29-1,CSVRTSIAGELFF
TRBJ2-7,TRBV27,CAAGYEQYF
TRBJ1-6,TRBV6-7,CAGLFGRDNSPLHF
TRBJ2-7,TRBV2,CASDRGTPAYEQYF
TRBJ1-1,TRBV4-1,CASSLPGGTEAFF
TRBJ1-2,TRBV11-2,CASSLEGALGYTF
TRBJ2-5,TRBV30,CAWSGRLTGAGETQYF
TRBJ2-7,TRBV13,CASTSFENGGDEQYF
TRBJ2-3,TRBV7-2,CASSLVLAGGPGDTQYF
TRBJ2-1,TRBV4-3,CASSQDKEGGRLYNEQFF
TRBJ2-5,TRBV9,CASSVYRDLLAGETQYF
TRBJ2-2,TRBV5-8,CASSLGMNTGELFF
TRBJ2-7,TRBV10-3,CAISDPGLSFFYEQYF
TRBJ1-2,TRBV11-2,CASSFGTGVPYGYTF
TRBJ1-4,TRBV7-9,CASSLVGEKLFF
TRBJ1-1,TRBV6-1,CASRYPGPTNTEAFF
TRBJ1-2,TRBV4-1,CASSPITISSPYWGRGGYTF
TRBJ2-1,TRBV6-1,CASVAGKSSYNEQFF
TRBJ2-2,TRBV7-6,CASSSLGGELFF